The clone carrying this T cell receptor (beta chain) was found many times. Its antigen is currently unknown. Both TCR beta VDJ combination and CDR3 sequence profiling were carried out. Genomic DNA was the template for this profiling. Via MiXCR, TCRdb re-called the reads, giving one row per CDR3 protein. The sample shows hundreds of thousands of distinct CDR3 sequences, 55% to 70% of them seen only once. This specimen belongs to a study of CD8+CD57+ T cells in acquired aplastic anemia. The overall study: When averaged, DNA from sorted CD4+ and CD8+ cells came to around 3 ug. Notes on the study in general: Around 30 sequences, all CD8+ CDR3, were shared between patients and controls. Patients did not significantly differ from controls in CD8+ Simpson's diversity.

The length of the CDR3 is 16 residues. V was shortened by 7 bases and J by 2 bases, with 15 bases between the two germline ends. This rearrangement joins TRBV12-3 or TRBV12-4 to TRBJ2-6; no reliable D call. Source material: sorted CD4+, CD8+, or CD8+CD57+ T cells (not recorded which) from PBMCs. This receptor was taken from a human donor in good health, serving as a control. CDR3 in DNA: TGTGCCAGCAACCTACTCGAGGCTACTGGGGCCAACGTCCTGACTTTC. It specifies CASNLLEATGANVLTF.